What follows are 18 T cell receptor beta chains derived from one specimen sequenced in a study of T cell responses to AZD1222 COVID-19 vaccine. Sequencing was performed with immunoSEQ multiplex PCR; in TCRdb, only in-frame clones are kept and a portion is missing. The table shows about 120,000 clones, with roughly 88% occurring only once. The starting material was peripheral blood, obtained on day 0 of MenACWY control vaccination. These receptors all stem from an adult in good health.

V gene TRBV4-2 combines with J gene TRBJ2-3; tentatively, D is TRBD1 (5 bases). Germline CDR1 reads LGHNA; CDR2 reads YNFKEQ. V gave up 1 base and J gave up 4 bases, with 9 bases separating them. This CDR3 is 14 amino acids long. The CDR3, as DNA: TGTGCCAGCAGCCAAGCAGGGTCCCCAGATACGCAGTATTTT. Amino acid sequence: CASSQAGSPDTQYF.

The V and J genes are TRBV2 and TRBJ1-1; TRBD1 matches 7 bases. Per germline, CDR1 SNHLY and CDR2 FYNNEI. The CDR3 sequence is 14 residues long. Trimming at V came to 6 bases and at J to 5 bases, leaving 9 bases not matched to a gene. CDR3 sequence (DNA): TGTGCCAGCAGCGCGCCACAGGGGTGGACTGAAGCTTTCTTT. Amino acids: CASSAPQGWTEAFF.

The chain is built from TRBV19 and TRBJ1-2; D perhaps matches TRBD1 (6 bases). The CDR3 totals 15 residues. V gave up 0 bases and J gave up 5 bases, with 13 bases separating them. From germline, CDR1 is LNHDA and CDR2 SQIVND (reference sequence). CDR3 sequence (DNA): TGTGCCAGTAGTATAGATCCGACAGGACTTTATGGCTACACCTTC. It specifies CASSIDPTGLYGYTF.

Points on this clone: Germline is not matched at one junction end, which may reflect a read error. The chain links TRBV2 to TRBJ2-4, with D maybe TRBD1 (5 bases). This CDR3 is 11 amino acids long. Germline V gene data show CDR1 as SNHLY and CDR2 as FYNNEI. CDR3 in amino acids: CASTNGVIRGF. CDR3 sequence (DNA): TGTGCCAGTACCAACGGCGTCATTAGGGGCTTC.

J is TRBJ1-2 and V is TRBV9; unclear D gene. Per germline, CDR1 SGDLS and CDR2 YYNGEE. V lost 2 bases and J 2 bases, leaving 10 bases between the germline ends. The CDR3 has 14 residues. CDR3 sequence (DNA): TGTGCCAGCAGCGTGGGCCAGTTGAACTATGGCTACACCTTC. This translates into CASSVGQLNYGYTF.

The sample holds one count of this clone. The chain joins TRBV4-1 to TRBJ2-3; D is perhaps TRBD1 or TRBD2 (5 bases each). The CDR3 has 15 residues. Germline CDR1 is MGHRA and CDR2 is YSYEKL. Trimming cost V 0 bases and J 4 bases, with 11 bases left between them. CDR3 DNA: TGCGCCAGCAGCCAAGAGCCAGAGGGGTCAGATACGCAGTATTTT. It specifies CASSQEPEGSDTQYF.

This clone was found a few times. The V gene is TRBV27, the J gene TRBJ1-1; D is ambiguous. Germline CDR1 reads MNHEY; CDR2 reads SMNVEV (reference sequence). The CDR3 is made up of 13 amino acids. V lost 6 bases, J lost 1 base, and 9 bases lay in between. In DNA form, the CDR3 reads TGTGCCAGCAGCTATAGACAGAACACTGAAGCTTTCTTT. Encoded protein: CASSYRQNTEAFF.

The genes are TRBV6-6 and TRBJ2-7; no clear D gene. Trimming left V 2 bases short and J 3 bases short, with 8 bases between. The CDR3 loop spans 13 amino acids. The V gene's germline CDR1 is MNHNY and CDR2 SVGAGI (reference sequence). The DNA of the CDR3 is TGTGCCAGCAGTTACGACGTCCGCTACGAGCAGTACTTC. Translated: CASSYDVRYEQYF.

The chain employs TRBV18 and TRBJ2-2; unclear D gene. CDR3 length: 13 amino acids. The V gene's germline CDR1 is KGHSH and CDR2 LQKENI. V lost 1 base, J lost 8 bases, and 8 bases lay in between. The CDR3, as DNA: TGTGCCAGCTCACCACAAAACTGGGGGGAGCTGTTTTTT. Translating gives CASSPQNWGELFF. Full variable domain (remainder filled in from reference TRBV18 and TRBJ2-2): NAGVMQNPRHLVRRRGQEARLRCSPMKGHSHVYWYRQLPEEGLKFMVYLQKENIIDESGMPKERFSAEFPKEGPSILRIQQVVRGDSAAYFCASSPQNWGELFFGEGSRLTVL.

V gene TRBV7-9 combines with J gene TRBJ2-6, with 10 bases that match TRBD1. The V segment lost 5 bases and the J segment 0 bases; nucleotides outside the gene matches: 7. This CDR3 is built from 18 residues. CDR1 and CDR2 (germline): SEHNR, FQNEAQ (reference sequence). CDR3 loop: CASSRRQGAGSGANVLTF. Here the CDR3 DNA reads TGTGCCAGCAGCCGACGACAGGGGGCCGGCTCTGGGGCCAACGTCCTGACTTTC.

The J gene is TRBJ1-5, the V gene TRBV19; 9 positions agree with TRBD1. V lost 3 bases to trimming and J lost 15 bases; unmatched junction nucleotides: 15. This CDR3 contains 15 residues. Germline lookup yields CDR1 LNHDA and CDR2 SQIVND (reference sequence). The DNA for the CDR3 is TGTGCCAGTAGTATGGCGGGACAGGGTAAGGAAGTTTTGCATTTT. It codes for CASSMAGQGKEVLHF.

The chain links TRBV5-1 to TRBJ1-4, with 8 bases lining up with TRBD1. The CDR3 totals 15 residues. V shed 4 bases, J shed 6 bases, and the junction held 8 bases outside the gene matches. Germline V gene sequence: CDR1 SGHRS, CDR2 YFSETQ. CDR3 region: CASSNYRGSDEKLFF. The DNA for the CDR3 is TGCGCCAGCAGCAATTACAGGGGGTCGGATGAAAAACTGTTTTTT.

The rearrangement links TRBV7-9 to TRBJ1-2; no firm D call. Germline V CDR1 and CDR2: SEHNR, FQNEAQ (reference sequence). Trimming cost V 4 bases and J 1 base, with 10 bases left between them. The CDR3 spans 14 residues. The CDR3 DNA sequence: TGTGCCAGCAGCTCCGGGATCCATAACTATGGCTACACCTTC. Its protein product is CASSSGIHNYGYTF.

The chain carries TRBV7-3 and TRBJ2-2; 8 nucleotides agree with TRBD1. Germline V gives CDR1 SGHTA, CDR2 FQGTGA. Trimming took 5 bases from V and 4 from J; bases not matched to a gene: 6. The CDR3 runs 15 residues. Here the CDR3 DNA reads TGTGCCAGCAGCGAAGGACAGGGTGGCACCGGGGAGCTGTTTTTT. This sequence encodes CASSEGQGGTGELFF.

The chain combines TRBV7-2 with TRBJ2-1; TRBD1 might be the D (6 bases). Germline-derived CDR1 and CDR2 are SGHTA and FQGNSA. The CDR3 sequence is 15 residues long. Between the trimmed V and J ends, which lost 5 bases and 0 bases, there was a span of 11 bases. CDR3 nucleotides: TGTGCCAGCAGCGCAACAGGGAGCTCCTACAATGAGCAGTTCTTC. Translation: CASSATGSSYNEQFF.

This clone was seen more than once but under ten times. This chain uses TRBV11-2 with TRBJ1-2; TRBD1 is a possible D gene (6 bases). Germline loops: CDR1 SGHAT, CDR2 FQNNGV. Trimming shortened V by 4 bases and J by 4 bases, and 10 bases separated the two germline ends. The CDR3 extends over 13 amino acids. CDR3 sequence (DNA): TGTGCCAGCAGCTCAGGGGTAGGCTATGGCTACACCTTC. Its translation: CASSSGVGYGYTF.

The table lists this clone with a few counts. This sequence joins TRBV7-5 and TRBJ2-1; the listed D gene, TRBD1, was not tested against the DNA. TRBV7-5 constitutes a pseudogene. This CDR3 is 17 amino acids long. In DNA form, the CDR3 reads TGTGTCAGAAGCTCCGCTAAACAGGACAGTACCTACAATGAGCAGTTCTTC. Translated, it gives CVRSSAKQDSTYNEQFF.

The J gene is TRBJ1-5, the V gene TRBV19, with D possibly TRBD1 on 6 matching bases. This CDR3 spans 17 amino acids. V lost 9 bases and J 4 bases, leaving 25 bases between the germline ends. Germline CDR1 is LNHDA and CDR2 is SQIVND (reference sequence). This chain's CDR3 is CASMGGPGGNSNQPQHF. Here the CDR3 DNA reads TGTGCCAGCATGGGGGGCCCGGGGGGTAACTCAAATCAGCCCCAGCATTTT.